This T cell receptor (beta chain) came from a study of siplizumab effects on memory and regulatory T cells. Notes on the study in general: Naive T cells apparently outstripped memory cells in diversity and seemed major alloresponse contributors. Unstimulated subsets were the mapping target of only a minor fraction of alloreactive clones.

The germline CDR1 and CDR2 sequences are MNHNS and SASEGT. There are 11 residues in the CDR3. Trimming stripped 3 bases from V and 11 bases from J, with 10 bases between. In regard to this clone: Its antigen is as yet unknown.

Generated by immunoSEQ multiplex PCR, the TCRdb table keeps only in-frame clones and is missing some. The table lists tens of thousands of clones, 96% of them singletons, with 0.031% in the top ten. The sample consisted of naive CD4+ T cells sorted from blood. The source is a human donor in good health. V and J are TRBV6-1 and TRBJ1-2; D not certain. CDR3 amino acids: CASSDINPYTF. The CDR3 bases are TGTGCCAGCAGTGATATAAACCCTTACACCTTC.